One and the same sample provided the 24 T cell receptor beta chains below, sequenced in a study of shared clonotypes between healthy human individuals. The protocol was immunoSEQ multiplex PCR, while the TCRdb copy is restricted to in-frame clones and leaves out a portion. The table records around 990,000 clones, 70% to 85% of them present only once. Sequencing used memory CD4+ T cells from PBMCs. Subset in this sample: CD45RA-negative fraction. These receptors were collected from a man aged 18-30 years in good health. Some clones in this sample may be carry-over from other donors' samples.

The chain joins TRBV6-1 to TRBJ2-2; D not certain. The germline V and J ends were trimmed by 5 bases and 6 bases, with 10 bases remaining between them. This CDR3 region has 13 residues. The germline V gene has CDR1 MNHNS and CDR2 SASEGT. The CDR3 region is CASSPRPPGELFF. The CDR3, as DNA: TGTGCCAGCAGTCCCCGACCGCCCGGGGAGCTGTTTTTT.

The gene calls are TRBV7-9 and TRBJ1-4; 10 positions agree with TRBD1. This CDR3 comprises 17 residues. Unmatched junction bases numbered 15, after V lost 6 bases and J lost 8 bases. The germline CDR1 and CDR2 sequences are SEHNR and FQNEAQ (reference sequence). CDR3 protein: CASSPLATGGVKEKLFF. The CDR3 region has the DNA TGTGCCAGCAGTCCCCTCGCGACAGGGGGCGTAAAGGAAAAACTGTTTTTT.

The count of this clone is one. The rearrangement links TRBV5-1 to TRBJ1-1; D uncertain. Looked up from germline, CDR1 is SGHRS and CDR2 is YFSETQ. The CDR3 extends over 14 amino acids. Trimming pared 2 bases from V and 0 bases from J, leaving 8 bases between. The CDR3 DNA reads as TGCGCCAGCAGCTTTGCGTCAATGAACACTGAAGCTTTCTTT. This sequence encodes CASSFASMNTEAFF.

This clone was detected many times. The chain recombines TRBV7-3 with TRBJ2-7; TRBD2 matches at 10 bases. Germline CDR1 reads SGHTA; CDR2 reads FQGTGA. The CDR3 consists of 15 residues. J lost 2 bases, V lost 5 bases, and 6 bases had no gene match. The CDR3 nucleotides are TGTGCCAGCAGCCTCACCGGGACTAGCGCCTACGAGCAGTACTTC. This translates into CASSLTGTSAYEQYF.

On this clone itself: Other DNA sequences in this specimen translate into the identical CDR3. The rearrangement links TRBV7-2 to TRBJ2-7, with 10 bases identical to TRBD2. Germline loops: CDR1 SGHTA, CDR2 FQGNSA. The CDR3 has 13 residues. J lost 4 bases, V lost 4 bases, and 1 base had no gene match. CDR3 protein: CASSSGLAYEQYF. CDR3 sequence (DNA): TGTGCCAGCAGCTCGGGACTAGCGTACGAGCAGTACTTC.

The chain uses TRBV5-1 and TRBJ2-2; 9 nucleotides align to TRBD2. CDR3 length equals 16 residues. Germline trimming cut 4 bases from V and 4 bases from J; bases unmatched to any gene: 8. The germline V gene has CDR1 SGHRS and CDR2 YFSETQ. The chain's CDR3 is CASSLIAGVGTGELFF. The CDR3 DNA reads TGCGCCAGCAGCCTTATAGCGGGAGTTGGCACCGGGGAGCTGTTTTTT. The whole variable domain, remainder taken from reference TRBV5-1 and TRBJ2-2, is KAGVTQTPRYLIKTRGQQVTLSCSPISGHRSVSWYQQTPGQGLQFLFEYFSETQRNKGNFPGRFSGRQFSNSRSEMNVSTLELGDSALYLCASSLIAGVGTGELFFGEGSRLTVL.

The chain carries TRBV28 and TRBJ1-2; D is ambiguous. The germline V and J ends were trimmed by 6 bases and 4 bases, with 12 bases remaining between them. CDR1 and CDR2 (germline): MDHEN, SYDVKM. CDR3 size: 13 residues. The CDR3 loop reads CASRGGPSYGYTF. The CDR3 region has the DNA TGTGCCAGCAGGGGCGGGCCGAGCTATGGCTACACCTTC.

The rearrangement uses TRBV7-2 and TRBJ2-1; 7 bases match TRBD2. The CDR3 spans 16 residues. CDR1 and CDR2 from the germline V gene are SGHTA and FQGNSA. V dropped 1 base and J dropped 4; count of bases not matched to a gene: 7. CDR3 bases: TGTGCCAGCAGCTTAGGGGGACTACTGACTTACAATGAGCAGTTCTTC. This translates into CASSLGGLLTYNEQFF. The variable domain in full, with the rest retrieved from reference TRBV7-2 and TRBJ2-1, is GAGVSQSPSNKVTEKGKDVELRCDPISGHTALYWYRQSLGQGLEFLIYFQGNSAPDKSGLPSDRFSAERTGGSVSTLTIQRTQQEDSAVYLCASSLGGLLTYNEQFFGPGTRLTVL.

J is TRBJ2-4 and V is TRBV5-8; D may be TRBD1 (6 bases). V was shortened by 1 base and J by 4 bases, with 9 bases between the two germline ends. Germline CDR1 and CDR2: SGHTS and YDEGEE. CDR3 size: 14 residues. DNA of the CDR3: TGTGCCAGCAGCTTGCCAGGGGATAAAAACATTCAGTACTTC. The encoded protein is CASSLPGDKNIQYF.

The rearrangement joins TRBV27 to TRBJ2-2, with D perhaps matching TRBD1 (5 bases). Trimming shortened V by 2 bases and J by 3 bases, and 13 bases separated the two germline ends. The CDR3 contains 16 residues. Germline V gene sequence: CDR1 MNHEY, CDR2 SMNVEV (reference sequence). In DNA form, the CDR3 reads TGTGCCAGCAGTTTACTAGGGGCGCAGGACACCGGGGAGCTGTTTTTT. It yields the protein CASSLLGAQDTGELFF.

The rearrangement uses TRBV5-1 and TRBJ2-7; 7 bases line up with TRBD1. V trimming: 4 bases; J trimming: 0 bases; junction bases outside the gene matches: 7. The germline gives CDR1 SGHRS, CDR2 YFSETQ. The CDR3 is made up of 15 amino acids. In DNA form, the CDR3 reads TGCGCCAGCAGCCCAGGACAGGCTCGCTCCTACGAGCAGTACTTC. This translates into CASSPGQARSYEQYF. The complete variable domain, with remaining parts taken from reference TRBV5-1 and TRBJ2-7, reads KAGVTQTPRYLIKTRGQQVTLSCSPISGHRSVSWYQQTPGQGLQFLFEYFSETQRNKGNFPGRFSGRQFSNSRSEMNVSTLELGDSALYLCASSPGQARSYEQYFGPGTRLTVT.

This chain connects TRBV29-1 to TRBJ1-1, with D perhaps matching TRBD1 (5 bases). Trimming shortened V by 7 bases and J by 3 bases, and 15 bases separated the two germline ends. This CDR3 comprises 13 residues. Germline values: CDR1 SQVTM, CDR2 ANQGSEA. The CDR3 DNA sequence: TGCAGCGCCGCCGGGGCGACTTACACTGAAGCTTTCTTT. Amino acids: CSAAGATYTEAFF.

This chain links TRBV28 with TRBJ1-4; 9 bases fit TRBD1. The CDR3 totals 18 residues. Germline loops: CDR1 MDHEN, CDR2 SYDVKM. J lost 0 bases, V lost 1 base, and 6 bases had no gene match. CDR3 protein: CASSLYGTGLTTNEKLFF. The CDR3 coding sequence is TGTGCCAGCAGTTTATATGGGACAGGGCTTACAACTAATGAAAAACTGTTTTTT.

This chain links TRBV4-1 with TRBJ2-1; the D gene is possibly TRBD2 (5 bases). The V end was cut by 6 bases, the J end by 5 bases, with 11 bases between. CDR1 is MGHRA and CDR2 is YSYEKL in the germline V gene. The CDR3 spans 13 residues. This chain's CDR3 is CASRALGDNEQFF. The CDR3 nucleotides are TGCGCCAGCAGGGCCCTCGGGGACAATGAGCAGTTCTTC.

This clone has a count of ten or more. The V and J genes are TRBV11-2 and TRBJ1-4; 7 bases align to TRBD1. Germline CDR1 is SGHAT and CDR2 is FQNNGV. This CDR3 is 17 amino acids long. After removal of 3 bases from V and 7 bases from J, the junction contained 14 bases not matched to a gene. The CDR3 region is CASSFLIGGRDGEKLFF. CDR3 nucleotide sequence: TGTGCCAGCAGCTTCCTCATAGGGGGCAGGGATGGTGAAAAACTGTTTTTT.

This sequence joins TRBV7-9 and TRBJ2-2; D possibly corresponds to TRBD2 (5 bases). This CDR3 has 14 residues. V lost 3 bases and J lost 7, with 12 bases in between. Per the germline V gene, CDR1 is SEHNR and CDR2 is FQNEAQ (reference sequence). CDR3 residues: CASSFEGSNGELFF. CDR3 DNA sequence: TGTGCCAGCAGCTTCGAAGGGAGTAACGGGGAGCTGTTTTTT.

CDR3 loop: CASSLEPSGRDPPYEQYF. CDR3 nucleotide sequence: TGTGCCAGCAGCTTAGAACCTAGCGGGAGGGATCCCCCCTACGAGCAGTACTTC. The chain has TRBV7-6 and TRBJ2-7; TRBD2 agrees at 12 bases. The CDR3 extends over 18 amino acids. The germline gives CDR1 SGHVS, CDR2 FNYEAQ. J lost 2 bases, V lost 1 base, and 9 bases had no gene match.

V is TRBV2 and J is TRBJ1-5; 7 nucleotides line up with TRBD1. This CDR3 contains 16 residues. The V segment lost 6 bases and the J segment 3 bases; nucleotides outside the gene matches: 11. Germline CDR1 and CDR2: SNHLY and FYNNEI. The CDR3 sequence is CASSPQTGLSNQPQHF. DNA for the CDR3: TGTGCCAGCAGCCCCCAGACAGGGTTGTCCAATCAGCCCCAGCATTTT.

J is TRBJ1-5 and V is TRBV5-8; D remains unclear. The CDR3 loop spans 15 amino acids. The V end was cut by 4 bases, the J end by 6 bases, with 17 bases between. Germline CDR1 and CDR2: SGHTS and YDEGEE. CDR3 loop: CASSPGILFGQPQHF. CDR3 nucleotide sequence: TGTGCCAGCAGCCCCGGGATTTTGTTTGGTCAGCCCCAGCATTTT.

This clone was seen more than once but under ten times. The sample holds other DNA sequences that translate to the same CDR3. The chain recombines TRBV30 with TRBJ1-4; D call uncertain. Trimming removed 0 bases from V and 8 bases from J, with 4 bases in between. Germline CDR1 is GTSNPN and CDR2 is SVGIG (reference sequence). The CDR3 runs to 11 residues. CDR3 bases: TGTGCCTGGAGTGTTGGGGAAAAACTGTTTTTT. This gives the protein CAWSVGEKLFF.

The chain has TRBV5-1 and TRBJ2-1; 8 positions agree with TRBD2. Germline CDR1 reads SGHRS; CDR2 reads YFSETQ. There are 14 residues in the CDR3. V gave up 2 bases and J gave up 5 bases; unmatched junction bases: 3. The DNA of the CDR3 is TGCGCCAGCAGCTTTAGCGGGGATCACAATGAGCAGTTCTTC. Its translation: CASSFSGDHNEQFF.

This rearrangement joins TRBV5-8 to TRBJ1-4; D remains ambiguous. V gave up 4 bases and J gave up 7 bases, with 14 bases separating them. CDR1 is SGHTS and CDR2 is YDEGEE in the germline V gene. CDR3 size: 14 residues. The CDR3 DNA reads as TGTGCCAGCAGCCGAACGTCCGGTACTGAAAAACTGTTTTTT. Translated: CASSRTSGTEKLFF.

The genes are TRBV19 and TRBJ2-1, with a possible D match to TRBD1 (5 bases). This CDR3 comprises 14 residues. The V end was cut by 8 bases, the J end by 0 bases, with 11 bases between. Germline assignment: CDR1 LNHDA and CDR2 SQIVND (reference sequence). CDR3 DNA: TGTGCCAGTTCCAGACAGAGCTCCTACAATGAGCAGTTCTTC. Its protein product is CASSRQSSYNEQFF.

The chain combines TRBV28 with TRBJ2-1; 8 bases map to TRBD1. The trim removed 6 bases at V and 2 bases at J, leaving 9 bases unmatched. This CDR3 contains 16 residues. The germline V gene encodes CDR1 MDHEN and CDR2 SYDVKM. CDR3 region: CASSPVGQGTYNEQFF. The CDR3 DNA is TGTGCCAGCAGCCCGGTTGGACAGGGCACCTACAATGAGCAGTTCTTC.